A few counts support the clone carrying this TCR beta chain. Its antigen remains unidentified. TCRdb reanalysed the PCR reads using MiXCR and keeps one entry per CDR3 protein. The sample has about 68,000 distinct CDR3 sequences, about a sixth seen once. This sample is part of a study of molecular identifiers for immune sequencing clone quantification. The study, taken as a whole, reports: Detection of one spiked Jurkat cell's TCR RNA reportedly worked in 750,000 to 1,000,000 naive cells. Over 97% of effector molecules, yet under 1% of naive-cell molecules, were held by clones above 20 RNA copies. Sharing of a barcode by identical TCR molecules could cause highly expanded clone sizes to be underestimated.

The sample was naive CD8+ T cells from blood, with Jurkat cell RNA spiked in. Regarding subset: FACS-sorted CD8+CD4-CCR7+CD45RA+ naive T cells. The TCR was taken from a human donor in good health. Some libraries in this study had Jurkat cell RNA spiked in.

CDR3 sequence (DNA): TGCAGCGTTGAAGGTGAATACTACGAGCAGTACTTC. Its translation: CSVEGEYYEQYF. The chain employs TRBV29-1 and TRBJ2-7; D is unclear. V lost 1 base to trimming and J lost 3 bases, with 7 bases between them. The CDR3 totals 12 residues. Germline V CDR1 and CDR2: SQVTM, ANQGSEA.